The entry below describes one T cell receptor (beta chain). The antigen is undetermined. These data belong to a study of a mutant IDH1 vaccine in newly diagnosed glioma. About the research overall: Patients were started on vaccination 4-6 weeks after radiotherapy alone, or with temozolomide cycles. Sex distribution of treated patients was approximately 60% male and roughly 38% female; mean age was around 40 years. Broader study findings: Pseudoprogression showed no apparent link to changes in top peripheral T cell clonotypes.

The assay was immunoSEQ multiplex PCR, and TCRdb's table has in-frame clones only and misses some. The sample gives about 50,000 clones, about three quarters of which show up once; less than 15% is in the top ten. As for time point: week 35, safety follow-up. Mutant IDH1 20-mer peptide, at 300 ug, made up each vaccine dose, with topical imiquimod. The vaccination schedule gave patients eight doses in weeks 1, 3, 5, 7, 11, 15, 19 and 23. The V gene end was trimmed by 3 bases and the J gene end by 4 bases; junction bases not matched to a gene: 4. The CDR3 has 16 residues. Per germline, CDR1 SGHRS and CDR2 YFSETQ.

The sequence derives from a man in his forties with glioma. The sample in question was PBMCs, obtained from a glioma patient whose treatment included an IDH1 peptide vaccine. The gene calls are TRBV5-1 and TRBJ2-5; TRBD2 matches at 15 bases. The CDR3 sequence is CASSSGLAGGGETQYF. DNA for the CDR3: TGCGCCAGCAGCTCGGGACTAGCGGGAGGTGGAGAGACCCAGTACTTC. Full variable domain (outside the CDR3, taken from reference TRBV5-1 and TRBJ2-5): KAGVTQTPRYLIKTRGQQVTLSCSPISGHRSVSWYQQTPGQGLQFLFEYFSETQRNKGNFPGRFSGRQFSNSRSEMNVSTLELGDSALYLCASSSGLAGGGETQYFGPGTRLLVL.